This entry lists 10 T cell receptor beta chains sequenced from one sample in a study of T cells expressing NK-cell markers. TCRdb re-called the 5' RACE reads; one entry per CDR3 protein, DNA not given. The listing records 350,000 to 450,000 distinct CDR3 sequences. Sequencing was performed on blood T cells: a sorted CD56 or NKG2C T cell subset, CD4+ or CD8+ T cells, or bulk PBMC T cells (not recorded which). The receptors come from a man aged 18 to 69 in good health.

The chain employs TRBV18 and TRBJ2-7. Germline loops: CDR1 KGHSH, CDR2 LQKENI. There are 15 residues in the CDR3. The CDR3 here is CASSPTGVGSYEQYF.

The CDR3: CRPVPRDSQETQYF. The chain couples TRBV20-1 to TRBJ2-5; as DNA is missing, the TRBD1 call by TCRdb cannot be tested. Germline CDR1 DFQATT, CDR2 SNEGSKA (reference sequence). This CDR3 contains 14 residues.

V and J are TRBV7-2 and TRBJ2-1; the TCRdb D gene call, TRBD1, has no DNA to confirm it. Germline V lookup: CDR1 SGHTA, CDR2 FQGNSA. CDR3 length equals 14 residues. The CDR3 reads CASSYQQGGNEQFF.

The chain's CDR3 is CASSQPRNHNEQFF. The chain joins TRBV4-1 to TRBJ2-1. This CDR3 is built from 14 residues. In germline, CDR1 is MGHRA, CDR2 YSYEKL.

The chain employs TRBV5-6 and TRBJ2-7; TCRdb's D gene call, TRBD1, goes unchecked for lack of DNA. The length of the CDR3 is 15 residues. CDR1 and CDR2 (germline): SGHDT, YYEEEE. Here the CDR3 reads CASSPSRWGDHEQYF.

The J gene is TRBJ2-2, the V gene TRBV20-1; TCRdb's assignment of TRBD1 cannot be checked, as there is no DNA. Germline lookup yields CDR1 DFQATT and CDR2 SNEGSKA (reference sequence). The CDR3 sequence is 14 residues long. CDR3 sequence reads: CSARPDRRTGELFF.

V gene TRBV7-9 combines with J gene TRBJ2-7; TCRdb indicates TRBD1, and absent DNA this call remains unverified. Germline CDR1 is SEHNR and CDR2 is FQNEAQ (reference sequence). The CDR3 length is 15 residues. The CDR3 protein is CASSFVEGATYEQYF.

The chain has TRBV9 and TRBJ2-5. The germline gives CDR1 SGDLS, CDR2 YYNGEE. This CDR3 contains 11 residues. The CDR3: CASSAESTQYF.

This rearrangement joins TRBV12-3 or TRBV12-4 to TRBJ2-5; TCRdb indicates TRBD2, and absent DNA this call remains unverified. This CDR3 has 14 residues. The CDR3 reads CASSLLAGQETQYF.

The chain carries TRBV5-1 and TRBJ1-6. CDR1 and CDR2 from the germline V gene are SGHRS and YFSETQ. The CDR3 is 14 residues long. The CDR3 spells CASSHGEHNSPLHF.